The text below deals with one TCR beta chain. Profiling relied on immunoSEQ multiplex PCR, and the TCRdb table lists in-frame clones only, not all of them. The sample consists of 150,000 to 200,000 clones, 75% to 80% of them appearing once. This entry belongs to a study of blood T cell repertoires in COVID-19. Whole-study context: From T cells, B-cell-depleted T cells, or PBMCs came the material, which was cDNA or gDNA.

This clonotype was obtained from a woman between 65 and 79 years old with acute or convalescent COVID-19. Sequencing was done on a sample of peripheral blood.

The DNA of the CDR3 is TGCGCCAGCAGCGCTACAGGGTTTCAGGACACTGAAGCTTTCTTT. This codes for CASSATGFQDTEAFF. The chain links TRBV5-1 to TRBJ1-1; tentative D call: TRBD1 (6 bases). This CDR3 is built from 15 residues. V lost 4 bases and J lost 3, with 16 bases in between. In germline, CDR1 is SGHRS, CDR2 YFSETQ.